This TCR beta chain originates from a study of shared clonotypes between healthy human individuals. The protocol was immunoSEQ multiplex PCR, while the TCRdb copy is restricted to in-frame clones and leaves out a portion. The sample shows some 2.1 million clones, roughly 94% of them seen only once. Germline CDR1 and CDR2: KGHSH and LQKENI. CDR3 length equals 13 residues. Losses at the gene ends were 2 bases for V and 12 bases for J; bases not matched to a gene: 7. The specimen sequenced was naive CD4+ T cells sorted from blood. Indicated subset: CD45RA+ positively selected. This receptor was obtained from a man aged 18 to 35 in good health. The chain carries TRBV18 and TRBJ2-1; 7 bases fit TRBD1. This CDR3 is CASSPRDSPGQFF. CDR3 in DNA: TGTGCCAGCTCACCAAGGGACAGCCCGGGGCAGTTCTTC.